These 8 T cell receptor beta chains originate from one sample sequenced in a study of blood T cell repertoires in COVID-19. Using immunoSEQ multiplex PCR, the repertoire was profiled, and TCRdb retains in-frame clones only, with some absent. The data hold 80,000 or so clones, with roughly 90% observed a single time. What was sequenced was peripheral blood. The receptors shown here come from a human donor in a cohort sampled during active COVID-19.

V gene TRBV9 combines with J gene TRBJ1-3; weak D call: TRBD1 (5 bases). V lost 0 bases and J 0 bases, leaving 13 bases between the germline ends. The CDR3 loop spans 17 amino acids. Germline V lookup: CDR1 SGDLS, CDR2 YYNGEE. CDR3 loop: CASSVGGRASSGNTIYF. The DNA of the CDR3 is TGTGCCAGCAGCGTAGGGGGGAGGGCTAGCTCTGGAAACACCATATATTTT.

The gene calls are TRBV9 and TRBJ2-3; D uncertain. V gave up 0 bases and J gave up 9 bases, with 8 bases separating them. This CDR3 spans 12 amino acids. Germline CDR1 and CDR2: SGDLS and YYNGEE. The CDR3 nucleotides read TGTGCCAGCAGCGTAGATGAGGCGACGCAGTATTTT. Translating it yields CASSVDEATQYF.

The J gene is TRBJ1-2, the V gene TRBV27; D unresolved. V gave up 5 bases and J gave up 0 bases, with 16 bases separating them. From germline, CDR1 is MNHEY and CDR2 SMNVEV (reference sequence). The CDR3 totals 16 residues. The CDR3 protein is CASSPRLDWANYGYTF. CDR3 DNA sequence: TGTGCCAGCAGTCCCCGGTTGGACTGGGCTAACTATGGCTACACCTTC.

The CDR3 nucleotides are TGTGCCAGCAGCAAACAGGGGTCCTTAAACTATGGCTACACCTTC. This encodes CASSKQGSLNYGYTF. This chain uses TRBV11-3 with TRBJ1-2; 7 bases map to TRBD1. The trim removed 5 bases at V and 2 bases at J, leaving 8 bases unmatched. The CDR3 sequence is 15 residues long. Germline CDR1 reads SGHNT; CDR2 reads YENEEA.

The V and J genes are TRBV9 and TRBJ1-1; D remains unclear. Trimming took off 0 bases at V and 2 bases at J, with 11 bases between the two ends. Germline CDR1 reads SGDLS; CDR2 reads YYNGEE. This CDR3 spans 15 amino acids. The CDR3: CASSVGEGRNTEAFF. In DNA, the CDR3 is TGTGCCAGCAGCGTAGGAGAGGGCCGAAACACTGAAGCTTTCTTT.

This clone has only a few counts. The V and J genes are TRBV7-9 and TRBJ1-1; D not resolved. CDR1 and CDR2 (germline): SEHNR, FQNEAQ (reference sequence). V was cut by 3 bases and J by 3 bases, with 8 bases left in between. CDR3 length equals 13 residues. CDR3 sequence reads: CASSFGGDTEAFF. Here the CDR3 DNA reads TGTGCCAGCAGCTTTGGCGGGGACACTGAAGCTTTCTTT.

The genes are TRBV12-3 or TRBV12-4 and TRBJ2-1; D gene uncertain. There are 13 residues in the CDR3. The ends were cut back, 3 bases at V and 4 bases at J, with 7 bases in the middle. CDR3 bases: TGTGCCAGCAGTTTCGCGAGTTACAATGAGCAGTTCTTC. Translation gives CASSFASYNEQFF.

The chain uses TRBV10-3 and TRBJ1-1, with 7 bases lining up with TRBD1. J was trimmed by 1 base and V by 6 bases; bases with no gene match: 2. The germline gives CDR1 ENHRY, CDR2 SYGVKD. This CDR3 has 13 amino acids. CDR3 sequence reads: CAISRTGNTEAFF. CDR3 nucleotides: TGTGCCATCAGCCGGACAGGGAACACTGAAGCTTTCTTT.